Sequencing of this T cell receptor (beta chain) was carried out in a study of cytomegalovirus exposure and HLA in healthy donors. Study outcomes and limitations: Cytomegalovirus-associated status was assigned to around 160 TCR beta chains.

Regarding this clone: Its antigen is not known.

Germline loops: CDR1 MNHEY, CDR2 SVGAGI. The V end was cut by 7 bases, the J end by 8 bases, with 14 bases between. The CDR3 extends over 12 amino acids. Sequencing was performed with immunoSEQ multiplex PCR; in TCRdb, only in-frame clones are kept and a portion is missing. Of around 52,000 clones in the sample, about 88% were seen once. This chain links TRBV6-5 with TRBJ1-1; maybe TRBD1 (5 bases). The sequenced sample consisted of PBMCs. The TCR was taken from a woman aged 25 to 45 in good health and CMV-seronegative. The CDR3 reads CASNPPGLEAFF. As DNA, the CDR3 is TGTGCCAGCAATCCACCGGGACTAGAAGCTTTCTTT.